The T cell receptor beta chain under discussion was sequenced for a study of shared clonotypes between healthy human individuals. V shed 5 bases and J shed 1 base, with 14 bases lying between them. This CDR3 is built from 15 residues. Germline lookup yields CDR1 MDHEN and CDR2 SYDVKM. Study findings and constraints: Naive subsets generally exceeded memory subsets in estimated richness. Sharing across four donors was seen in 4% to 5% of naive CD4 clonotypes.

A note on this clone: Its specificity is unknown.

The sorted-subset replicate PCRs were given around 0.2 ug DNA, which is roughly 30,000 T cell genomes. The table came from immunoSEQ multiplex PCR; TCRdb's copy has only in-frame clones and leaves some out. The repertoire holds about 610,000 clones, with about 97% as singletons. The sequence was obtained from a woman aged 25 to 39 in good health. The chain has TRBV28 and TRBJ1-1; a possible D gene is TRBD1 (6 bases). Material: naive CD4+ T cells sorted from blood. The subset was: CD45RA+ positively selected. The CDR3 DNA reads TGTGCCAGCAGTCCTCGGGGGCAGGGGAACACTGAAGCTTTCTTT. Protein sequence: CASSPRGQGNTEAFF.